This entry features one T cell receptor (beta chain) sequence. This specimen belongs to a study of blood T cell repertoires in COVID-19. TCRdb's table, derived via immunoSEQ multiplex PCR, lists solely in-frame clones and lacks some. The sample has about 280,000 clones, approximately 81% seen once. CDR3 size: 17 residues. V was trimmed by 2 bases and J by 0 bases, leaving 15 bases between them. The J gene is TRBJ1-5, the V gene TRBV5-3; D remains ambiguous. Being an ORF, TRBV5-3 has a function that is uncertain. The sequenced sample was PBMCs or T cells enriched from blood (not recorded which). This clonotype was obtained from a woman aged 50 to 60 who had recovered from COVID-19. The CDR3 loop reads CARSFGGDSYSNQPQHF. CDR3 bases: TGTGCCAGAAGCTTCGGTGGAGACTCTTATAGCAATCAGCCCCAGCATTTT.